A single sample gave rise to the 19 T cell receptor beta chains below, sequenced in a study of shared clonotypes between healthy human individuals. Data came from immunoSEQ multiplex PCR; TCRdb stores just in-frame clones and leaves some out. The profile shows under 2.5 million clones, less than 95% of them singletons. Sequenced material: naive CD4+ T cells from PBMCs. Subset reported: CD45RA+ positively selected. The receptors were sampled from a man between 18 and 29 years old in good health. Some clones in this sample may be carry-over from other donors' samples.

The chain carries TRBV18 and TRBJ2-7; 7 bases fit TRBD2. V lost 3 bases and J lost 3; bases outside the gene matches: 11. In germline, CDR1 is KGHSH, CDR2 LQKENI. CDR3 length: 16 residues. CDR3 sequence (DNA): TGTGCCAGCTCACCGCCCGTTCGAGCGGGAAACTACGAGCAGTACTTC. Protein: CASSPPVRAGNYEQYF.

The CDR3 DNA is TGTGCCAGCGGGGGAGGGGAGTACAGGACCTCTTCCTACAATGAGCAGTTCTTC. This gives the protein CASGGGEYRTSSYNEQFF. The chain couples TRBV9 to TRBJ2-1, with 7 bases identical to TRBD2. Germline CDR1 reads SGDLS; CDR2 reads YYNGEE. The CDR3 extends over 18 amino acids. J was trimmed by 1 base and V by 7 bases; bases with no gene match: 17.

Worth noting for this clone: Germline and junction disagree at one end, which may indicate a read error. The rearrangement joins TRBV28 to TRBJ2-1; TRBD2 matches at 8 bases. CDR1 and CDR2 (germline): MDHEN, SYDVKM. This CDR3 contains 11 residues. CDR3 nucleotide sequence: TGTGCCAGCAGTTTTGGCGGGGGGAGGATCTTC. This codes for CASSFGGGRIF.

The chain joins TRBV5-6 to TRBJ1-3; no definite D call. This CDR3 is 14 amino acids long. Per germline, CDR1 SGHDT and CDR2 YYEEEE. Trimming cost V 4 bases and J 0 bases, with 8 bases left between them. The CDR3 DNA reads TGTGCCAGCAGCCCAGCCGGCTCTGGAAACACCATATATTTT. It translates to CASSPAGSGNTIYF.

This clone was seen only a few times. The same CDR3 arises from other DNA sequences in this sample as well. The chain has TRBV5-1 and TRBJ1-1, with 7 bases lining up with TRBD1. The junction had 4 bases not matched to a gene; V was cut back by 0 bases and J by 2 bases. This CDR3 spans 15 amino acids. CDR1 and CDR2 from the germline V gene are SGHRS and YFSETQ. The CDR3 coding sequence is TGCGCCAGCAGCTTGGTTGTAGGGGGCAACACTGAAGCTTTCTTT. It is translated as CASSLVVGGNTEAFF.

There are a few counts of this clone. The genes are TRBV19 and TRBJ1-1; D call uncertain. The V end was cut by 8 bases, the J end by 5 bases, with 15 bases between. The germline V gene has CDR1 LNHDA and CDR2 SQIVND (reference sequence). This CDR3 contains 13 residues. The CDR3 is CASSRKAGTEAFF. The DNA for the CDR3 is TGTGCCAGTTCGAGAAAGGCCGGAACTGAAGCTTTCTTT.

This clone was seen a handful of times. The rearrangement uses TRBV30 and TRBJ1-4, with D perhaps matching TRBD1 (6 bases). The germline V and J ends were trimmed by 1 base and 4 bases, with 10 bases remaining between them. Germline CDR1 is GTSNPN and CDR2 is SVGIG (reference sequence). The CDR3 has 14 residues. CDR3 residues: CAWSGRDNNEKLFF. CDR3 nucleotides: TGTGCCTGGAGTGGCCGGGACAATAATGAAAAACTGTTTTTT.

Of note for this clone: The sample carries other DNA sequences with the same CDR3. Here the CDR3 reads CASSNRGEQFF. The CDR3 DNA sequence: TGTGCCAGCAGTAATCGGGGGGAGCAGTTCTTC. This chain links TRBV7-3 with TRBJ2-1; D may be TRBD2 (6 bases). Trimming stripped 6 bases from V and 10 bases from J, with 10 bases between. This CDR3 has 11 residues. Per the germline V gene, CDR1 is SGHTA and CDR2 is FQGTGA.

V gene TRBV28 combines with J gene TRBJ2-1; D gene ambiguous. Trimming left V 9 bases short and J 10 bases short, with 25 bases between. The germline V gene has CDR1 MDHEN and CDR2 SYDVKM. The CDR3 sequence is 15 residues long. CDR3 DNA sequence: TGTGCCAGTCTGGGTCTAGGCCCCCTTCTGTGGGAGCAGTTCTTC. It translates to CASLGLGPLLWEQFF. Complete variable domain (other parts from reference TRBV28 and TRBJ2-1): DVKVTQSSRYLVKRTGEKVFLECVQDMDHENMFWYRQDPGLGLRLIYFSYDVKMKEKGDIPEGYSVSREKKERFSLILESASTNQTSMYLCASLGLGPLLWEQFFGPGTRLTVL.

The chain links TRBV5-4 to TRBJ2-3, with D possibly matching TRBD1 (5 bases). V lost 4 bases and J 3 bases, leaving 9 bases between the germline ends. The CDR3 consists of 13 residues. Germline lookup yields CDR1 SGHNT and CDR2 YYREEE (reference sequence). DNA for the CDR3: TGTGCCAGCAGCCAAAGACAGACAGATACGCAGTATTTT. Translating it yields CASSQRQTDTQYF. Combining the CDR3 with reference TRBV5-4 and TRBJ2-3 gives the whole variable domain ETGVTQSPTHLIKTRGQQVTLRCSSQSGHNTVSWYQQALGQGPQFIFQYYREEENGRGNFPPRFSGLQFPNYSSELNVNALELDDSALYLCASSQRQTDTQYFGPGTRLTVL.

The chain combines TRBV6-1 with TRBJ1-5; no reliable D call. This CDR3 contains 16 residues. The germline V gene has CDR1 MNHNS and CDR2 SASEGT. The V gene lost 4 bases and the J gene lost 3 bases, with 16 bases spanning the gap. CDR3: CASSGHLPGNNQPQHF. The CDR3 DNA is TGTGCCAGCAGTGGCCACCTTCCGGGAAACAATCAGCCCCAGCATTTT.

The chain uses TRBV2 and TRBJ1-1; D is undetermined. The V and J ends lost 6 bases and 0 bases respectively, with 8 bases between them. The V gene's germline CDR1 is SNHLY and CDR2 FYNNEI. There are 13 residues in the CDR3. CDR3 nucleotide sequence: TGTGCCAGCAGGATAAGATTGAACACTGAAGCTTTCTTT. Amino acids: CASRIRLNTEAFF.

CDR3 protein: CASSPQGVQPQHF. The CDR3 DNA reads TGTGCCAGCAGCCCCCAGGGTGTTCAGCCCCAGCATTTT. The chain is built from TRBV7-9 and TRBJ1-5; perhaps TRBD1 as D (5 bases). The germline CDR1 and CDR2 sequences are SEHNR and FQNEAQ (reference sequence). The length of the CDR3 is 13 residues. The V end lost 5 bases, the J end lost 6 bases, and 11 bases lay between the germline ends.

This chain links TRBV4-1 with TRBJ2-3; 13 bases map to TRBD2. V shed 4 bases, J shed 6 bases, and the junction held 7 bases outside the gene matches. Looked up from germline, CDR1 is MGHRA and CDR2 is YSYEKL. The CDR3 contains 16 residues. CDR3 bases: TGCGCCAGCAGCCCACGGACTAGCGGGAGATCTGATACGCAGTATTTT. It yields the protein CASSPRTSGRSDTQYF.

The chain links TRBV5-1 to TRBJ2-7; TRBD2 is a possible D gene (6 bases). Germline V lookup: CDR1 SGHRS, CDR2 YFSETQ. This CDR3 contains 15 residues. V was clipped by 4 bases and J by 4 bases, with 18 bases between them. CDR3 sequence (DNA): TGCGCCAGCAGCCCGGGGGACTCCCGGTTGTACGAGCAGTACTTC. It specifies CASSPGDSRLYEQYF.

The J gene is TRBJ1-4, the V gene TRBV6-5, with TRBD1 matching 11 bases. Germline loops: CDR1 MNHEY, CDR2 SVGAGI. J was trimmed by 8 bases and V by 8 bases; bases with no gene match: 10. The CDR3 has 15 amino acids. The DNA for the CDR3 is TGTGCCAGCGGCCGGGACAGGGGGTTGGAGGAAAAACTGTTTTTT. The encoded protein is CASGRDRGLEEKLFF.

The chain uses TRBV30 and TRBJ1-2; no definite D call. Deletions cut 2 bases from V and 5 bases from J, with 12 bases between. The CDR3 runs to 13 residues. CDR1 GTSNPN and CDR2 SVGIG come from the germline V gene (reference sequence). The CDR3 nucleotides are TGTGCCTGGAGTTTTAGCAGGAGATATGGCTACACCTTC. It is translated as CAWSFSRRYGYTF.

J is TRBJ2-7 and V is TRBV18, with a weak D call TRBD1 (6 bases). Per germline, CDR1 KGHSH and CDR2 LQKENI. The V gene lost 6 bases and the J gene lost 2 bases, with 11 bases spanning the gap. The CDR3 contains 13 residues. CDR3 residues: CASSRTAAYEQYF. Here the CDR3 DNA reads TGTGCCAGCTCTCGGACAGCAGCCTACGAGCAGTACTTC.

On this clone: This CDR3 is also generated by other DNA sequences in the sample. The V gene is TRBV27, the J gene TRBJ2-7, with 8 nucleotides matching TRBD2. This CDR3 contains 15 residues. CDR1 is MNHEY, CDR2 SMNVEV, per germline (reference sequence). J gave up 0 bases and V 3 bases, and 4 bases lay outside the gene matches. CDR3 DNA: TGTGCCAGCAGTTTCAGCGGGGGCCCCTCCTACGAGCAGTACTTC. Translating gives CASSFSGGPSYEQYF.